The subject of this entry is one T cell receptor beta chain. The data stem from a study of T cell changes during pregnancy in multiple sclerosis. The repertoire was sequenced with immunoSEQ multiplex PCR; TCRdb's copy has only in-frame clones and lacks some. Altogether around 31,000 clones are present, around 89% being singletons, with the ten largest covering around 0.62%. Specimen: CD4+ T cells from peripheral blood mononuclear cells, collected in the third trimester of pregnancy. The TCR sequence derives from a female donor in good health, enrolled as a control in a pregnancy study.

CDR3: CASSMRSTSGYEQYF. CDR3 nucleotide sequence: TGTGCCAGTAGTATGAGGTCAACTAGCGGCTACGAGCAGTACTTC. The genes are TRBV19 and TRBJ2-7; 8 bases match TRBD2. CDR1 and CDR2 from the germline V gene are LNHDA and SQIVND (reference sequence). The CDR3 is made up of 15 amino acids. Losses at the gene ends were 3 bases for V and 3 bases for J; bases not matched to a gene: 7.